The 18 T cell receptor beta chains below come from one sample, sequenced in a study of blood T cell repertoires in COVID-19. Sequencing used immunoSEQ multiplex PCR; TCRdb keeps in-frame clones, though not all of them. The data hold over 95,000 clones, with roughly 76% observed a single time. The source material was peripheral blood. The receptors here all came from a human donor in a cohort sampled during active COVID-19.

The rearrangement links TRBV4-2 to TRBJ2-5; 9 positions agree with TRBD1. Germline V gene data show CDR1 as LGHNA and CDR2 as YNFKEQ. J lost 4 bases, V lost 0 bases, and 3 bases had no gene match. This CDR3 is 15 amino acids long. The CDR3 coding sequence is TGTGCCAGCAGCCAAGATACGACAGGGGGAGAGACCCAGTACTTC. Translation: CASSQDTTGGETQYF.

The chain joins TRBV18 to TRBJ1-2, with TRBD1 as a possible D gene (6 bases). Germline values: CDR1 KGHSH, CDR2 LQKENI. V shed 3 bases and J shed 5 bases, with 16 bases lying between them. The CDR3 is made up of 15 amino acids. Here the CDR3 DNA reads TGTGCCAGCTCACCCACACGGGGGGACAAGTATGGCTACACCTTC. Translating gives CASSPTRGDKYGYTF.

A few counts support this clone. The rearrangement links TRBV11-2 to TRBJ2-3; TRBD2 might be the D (6 bases). CDR3 length: 15 residues. V lost 5 bases, J lost 2 bases, and 14 bases lay in between. Germline CDR1 reads SGHAT; CDR2 reads FQNNGV. The CDR3 spells CASSPRAGNTDTQYF. The CDR3, as DNA: TGTGCCAGCAGCCCCCGCGCGGGAAACACAGATACGCAGTATTTT.

The chain carries TRBV3-1 (or the pseudogene TRBV3-2) and TRBJ2-7; 7 nucleotides align to TRBD2. This CDR3 contains 14 residues. V shed 2 bases and J 5 bases; nucleotides not matched to a gene: 6. Per germline, CDR1 LGHDT and CDR2 YNNKEL (reference sequence). The CDR3 region is CASSQRGLADEQYF. In DNA form, the CDR3 reads TGTGCCAGCAGCCAACGCGGCCTAGCGGACGAGCAGTACTTC.

The J gene is TRBJ2-2, the V gene TRBV7-2, with D maybe TRBD2 (6 bases). V was cut by 5 bases and J by 5 bases, with 15 bases left in between. From germline, CDR1 is SGHTA and CDR2 FQGNSA. CDR3 length: 15 residues. The CDR3 region has the DNA TGTGCCAGCAGCCCCGGGAGCACACGGACCGGGGAGCTGTTTTTT. This encodes CASSPGSTRTGELFF.

The gene calls are TRBV5-1 and TRBJ2-3; 9 bases map to TRBD1. Germline V CDR1 and CDR2: SGHRS, YFSETQ. The CDR3 is 16 amino acids. J gave up 0 bases and V 0 bases, and 2 bases lay outside the gene matches. CDR3: CASSLAGTGSTDTQYF. CDR3 DNA sequence: TGCGCCAGCAGCTTGGCGGGGACAGGGAGCACAGATACGCAGTATTTT.

The J gene is TRBJ2-7, the V gene TRBV7-2, with 8 bases fitting TRBD1. This CDR3 comprises 17 residues. Germline CDR1 and CDR2: SGHTA and FQGNSA. The V segment lost 5 bases and the J segment 5 bases; nucleotides outside the gene matches: 17. This chain's CDR3 is CASSQRNLGTGLHEQYF. In nucleotides, the CDR3 is TGTGCCAGCAGCCAAAGGAACTTAGGGACAGGCCTCCACGAGCAGTACTTC.

J is TRBJ1-4 and V is TRBV28; no clear D. CDR3 size: 13 residues. The V end lost 6 bases, the J end lost 7 bases, and 12 bases lay between the germline ends. Germline loops: CDR1 MDHEN, CDR2 SYDVKM. The CDR3, as DNA: TGTGCCAGCAGCCCCCCGGAGGCTGAAAAACTGTTTTTT. Translation gives CASSPPEAEKLFF.

The J gene is TRBJ1-2, the V gene TRBV5-8, with 11 bases that match TRBD1. Germline CDR1 SGHTS, CDR2 YDEGEE. Germline trimming cut 1 base from V and 4 bases from J; bases unmatched to any gene: 3. The CDR3 sequence is 15 residues long. CDR3 in amino acids: CASSLTGTGGYGYTF. CDR3 DNA: TGTGCCAGCAGCTTGACCGGGACAGGGGGCTATGGCTACACCTTC.

The chain employs TRBV9 and TRBJ1-2; maybe TRBD1 (6 bases). The CDR3 consists of 15 residues. V lost 3 bases and J 4 bases, leaving 16 bases between the germline ends. Germline assignment: CDR1 SGDLS and CDR2 YYNGEE. CDR3 bases: TGTGCCAGCAGCGACTACAGGGAAGGTCGCTATGGCTACACCTTC. Translation: CASSDYREGRYGYTF.

The chain links TRBV4-3 to TRBJ1-5; 9 bases match TRBD1. CDR3 size: 14 residues. V shed 2 bases and J 5 bases; nucleotides not matched to a gene: 1. The germline V gene encodes CDR1 LGHNA and CDR2 YSLEER. CDR3 nucleotides: TGCGCCAGCAGCCAAAGGACAGGGGATCAGCCCCAGCATTTT. Translated, it gives CASSQRTGDQPQHF.

The CDR3 region is CASSFGMGQGSSQPQHF. CDR3 in DNA: TGTGCCAGCAGCTTTGGAATGGGACAGGGGAGCTCCCAGCCCCAGCATTTT. V is TRBV5-6 and J is TRBJ1-5, with 10 bases matching TRBD1. This CDR3 has 17 residues. CDR1 is SGHDT and CDR2 is YYEEEE in the germline V gene. The ends lost 2 bases at V and 7 bases at J; junction bases unmatched: 12.

This chain joins TRBV29-1 and TRBJ1-2, with TRBD1 as a possible D gene (6 bases). The CDR3 totals 13 residues. Trimming shortened V by 7 bases and J by 2 bases, and 14 bases separated the two germline ends. The germline gives CDR1 SQVTM, CDR2 ANQGSEA. CDR3 bases: TGCAGCGCTGCCCCGGACAGCAACTATGGCTACACCTTC. This encodes CSAAPDSNYGYTF.

This clone has just a few counts. The V and J genes are TRBV19 and TRBJ1-2; no firm D call. V dropped 4 bases and J dropped 0 bases, with 9 bases sitting between them. CDR3 length: 14 residues. The germline V gene has CDR1 LNHDA and CDR2 SQIVND (reference sequence). For the CDR3, the DNA is TGTGCCAGTAGTAGTGTTGAGGCTAACTATGGCTACACCTTC. As protein: CASSSVEANYGYTF.

The chain carries TRBV6-2 or TRBV6-3 and TRBJ2-5; the D gene is possibly TRBD1 (5 bases). Germline-derived CDR1 and CDR2 are MNHEY and SVGEGT. V was cut by 2 bases and J by 1 base, with 8 bases left in between. The CDR3 is 14 amino acids. CDR3 sequence (DNA): TGTGCCAGCAGTTACGTACAGGTCCAAGAGACCCAGTACTTC. This codes for CASSYVQVQETQYF.

The rearrangement uses TRBV28 and TRBJ1-2, with TRBD1 matching over 9 bases. The CDR3 spans 15 residues. Germline V CDR1 and CDR2: MDHEN, SYDVKM. Trimming at V came to 8 bases and at J to 6 bases, leaving 13 bases not matched to a gene. CDR3 region: CASARGTGSIDGYTF. The CDR3 coding sequence is TGTGCCAGCGCCCGAGGGACAGGGTCGATCGATGGCTACACCTTC.

V and J are TRBV10-3 and TRBJ1-5; the match to TRBD1 covers 7 bases. Germline CDR1 reads ENHRY; CDR2 reads SYGVKD. The CDR3 loop spans 15 amino acids. J was trimmed by 3 bases and V by 4 bases; bases with no gene match: 6. Here the CDR3 reads CAISASQGVNQPQHF. The DNA of the CDR3 is TGTGCCATCAGTGCGTCCCAGGGGGTCAATCAGCCCCAGCATTTT.

The chain has TRBV4-3 and TRBJ1-4; 8 positions agree with TRBD1. V was clipped by 0 bases and J by 1 base; unmatched bases: 4. CDR3 length equals 17 residues. Germline V gives CDR1 LGHNA, CDR2 YSLEER. The CDR3 DNA follows: TGCGCCAGCAGCCAAGAGGGACAGGAGAGAACTAATGAAAAACTGTTTTTT. Its translation: CASSQEGQERTNEKLFF.